This T cell receptor (beta chain) originates from a study of cytomegalovirus exposure and HLA in healthy donors. The overall study: A data release that came early held approximately 85 million unique TCRs from HLA-typed donors. General observations from the study: Of the V segments, some could not be distinguished, including TRBV6-2 and TRBV6-3, and were excluded. A list of around 150 TCR beta chains associated with cytomegalovirus was given.

Primers included in the PCR were 60 Vbeta and 13 Jbeta primers. Measured with immunoSEQ multiplex PCR; TCRdb has only the in-frame clones, and not every one. The sample includes around 140,000 clones, approximately 71% of them seen just once. Trimming took 6 bases from V and 2 from J, leaving 17 bases between them. This CDR3 comprises 17 residues. CDR1 is MDHEN and CDR2 is SYDVKM in the germline V gene. About this clone itself: Its target is unknown.

This sequence originates from a man in his forties or fifties in good health and CMV-seronegative. The sample comprised PBMCs. The chain joins TRBV28 to TRBJ1-6; maybe TRBD1 (6 bases). CDR3 residues: CASRDLNRVAYNSPLHF. CDR3 nucleotides: TGTGCCAGCAGGGACCTGAACAGGGTAGCCTATAATTCACCCCTCCACTTT.